The present TCR beta chain was sequenced within a study of spatial heterogeneity in lung cancer. Background on the study: Consistent detection of more beta-chain than alpha-chain sequences was observed. Raw reads contained each unique TCR and UMI combination more than ten times on average. Study conclusions and caveats: Mutation counts in tumors were tracked by counts of expanded intratumoral alpha and beta TCRs.

TCRdb called the 5' RACE reads again in MiXCR, with one record for every CDR3 protein. The sample yields around 100,000 distinct CDR3 sequences, around 4.8% seen once. This sample's time point: sample taken at primary tumor resection. The CDR3 is 12 residues long. CDR1 and CDR2 (germline): SNHLY, FYNNEI. The V and J ends lost 8 bases and 4 bases respectively, with 8 bases between them. In regard to this clonotype: What it binds is unknown.

The chain carries TRBV2 and TRBJ1-4; D is unclear. This TCR was recovered from a male donor with early-stage non-small cell lung cancer. The sequencing here drew on lung tumor tissue, taken at surgery. CDR3 sequence: CASARRNEKLFF. Written as DNA, the CDR3 is TGTGCCAGCGCGCGGCGTAATGAAAAACTGTTTTTT. The complete variable domain, with remaining parts taken from reference TRBV2 and TRBJ1-4, reads EPEVTQTPSHQVTQMGQEVILRCVPISNHLYFYWYRQILGQKVEFLVSFYNNEISEKSEIFDDQFSVERPDGSNFTLKIRSTKLEDSAMYFCASARRNEKLFFGSGTQLSVL.